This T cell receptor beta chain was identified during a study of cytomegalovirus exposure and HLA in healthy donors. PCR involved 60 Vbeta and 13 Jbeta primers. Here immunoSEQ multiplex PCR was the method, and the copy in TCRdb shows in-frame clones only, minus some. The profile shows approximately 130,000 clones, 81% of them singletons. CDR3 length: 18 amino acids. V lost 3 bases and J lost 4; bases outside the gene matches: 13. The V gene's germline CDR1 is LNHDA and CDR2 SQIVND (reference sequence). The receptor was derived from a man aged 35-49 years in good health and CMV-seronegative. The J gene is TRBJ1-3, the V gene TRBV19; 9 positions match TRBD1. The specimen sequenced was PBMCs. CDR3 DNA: TGTGCCAGTAGTATTCTCCTCTCAACCGGGACAGGGGGAAACACCATATATTTT. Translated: CASSILLSTGTGGNTIYF.